These T cell receptor beta chains were read from a single sample in a study of blood T cell repertoires in COVID-19. Assay used: immunoSEQ multiplex PCR; TCRdb lists only in-frame clones, some missing. Seen here are 45,000 to 60,000 clones, around 84% observed once, and the top ten hold 13%. Sequencing was carried out using peripheral blood. The receptors here all came from a woman older than 75 with acute or convalescent COVID-19. CDR3s include the opening cysteine and the closing phenylalanine or tryptophan. D genes are given only for firm matches. The size of a clone is reported for some rows only, either as once, few or many, or as a class for expanded clones.

J: TRBJ2-1; V: TRBV3-1/TRBV3-2; size: NA; D: TRBD2; DNA: TGTGCCAGCAGCCAGGCGGGGGGCCCGAATGAGCAGTTCTTC; CDR3: CASSQAGGPNEQFF
J: TRBJ2-2; V: TRBV29-1; size: NA; D: NA; DNA: TGCAGCGCCGCGGGTCGGGGGACGAACACCGGGGAGCTGTTTTTT; CDR3: CSAAGRGTNTGELFF
J: TRBJ1-1; V: TRBV18; size: NA; D: NA; DNA: TGTGCCAGCTCACCACGAATCTCAGGGCAAAACACTGAAGCTTTCTTT; CDR3: CASSPRISGQNTEAFF
J: TRBJ2-3; V: TRBV27; size: once; D: TRBD1; DNA: TGTGCCAGCAGTTTCGACAGGGGATTTCCAGATACGCAGTATTTT; CDR3: CASSFDRGFPDTQYF
J: TRBJ1-1; V: TRBV7-6; size: NA; D: NA; DNA: TGTGCCAGCAGCTTAACCCTATTTAATGAAGCTTTCTTT; CDR3: CASSLTLFNEAFF
J: TRBJ2-1; V: TRBV13; size: once; D: NA; DNA: TGTGCCAGCAGCTTATATCGCGGTATTAGCTCCTACAATGAGCAGTTCTTC; CDR3: CASSLYRGISSYNEQFF
J: TRBJ1-1; V: TRBV5-1; size: NA; D: TRBD1; DNA: TGCGCCAGCACGGGGACAGGGGGTCTCAACACTGAAGCTTTCTTT; CDR3: CASTGTGGLNTEAFF
J: TRBJ2-1; V: TRBV7-8; size: NA; D: NA; DNA: TGTGCCAGCAGCTCCACTATCGGGCAGTTCTTC; CDR3: CASSSTIGQFF
J: TRBJ2-6; V: TRBV3-1/TRBV3-2; size: NA; D: NA; DNA: TGTGCCAGCAGCCAGAGCACTACACGCTCTGGGGCCAACGTCCTGACTTTC; CDR3: CASSQSTTRSGANVLTF
J: TRBJ2-1; V: TRBV7-9; size: NA; D: NA; DNA: TGTGCCAGCAGCTTGGCTGAGACCCTCGGGGGGCGAAATGAGCAGTTCTTC; CDR3: CASSLAETLGGRNEQFF
J: TRBJ1-5; V: TRBV4-2; size: NA; D: NA; DNA: TGTGCCAGTCACGACGGGTATAGCAATCAGCCCCAGCATTTT; CDR3: CASHDGYSNQPQHF
J: TRBJ2-2; V: TRBV7-2; size: NA; D: TRBD2; DNA: TGTGCCAGCAGTCCCGGGACTAGCTCTTTCGGGGAGCTGTTTTTT; CDR3: CASSPGTSSFGELFF
J: TRBJ2-1; V: TRBV3-1/TRBV3-2; size: NA; D: NA; DNA: TGTGCCAGCAGCCAACTATTGGACTTCCCGGGCGGCAATGAGCAGTTCTTC; CDR3: CASSQLLDFPGGNEQFF
J: TRBJ1-2; V: TRBV23-1; size: NA; D: NA; DNA: TGCGCCAGGGTGGAGGGATTGTATGGCTACACCTTC; CDR3: CARVEGLYGYTF
J: TRBJ1-2; V: TRBV30; size: NA; D: NA; DNA: TGTGCCTGGAGTGGAACATCGGACAGTCGGTTTGGGGGCTACACCTTC; CDR3: CAWSGTSDSRFGGYTF
J: TRBJ2-7; V: TRBV15; size: NA; D: TRBD1; DNA: TGTGCCACCAGCAAATGGACAGGGTCCTACGAGCAGTACTTC; CDR3: CATSKWTGSYEQYF
J: TRBJ1-2; V: TRBV12-3/TRBV12-4; size: NA; D: NA; DNA: TGTGCCAGCAGTCATGGACGGGGTGGTGGCTACACCTTC; CDR3: CASSHGRGGGYTF
J: TRBJ1-5; V: TRBV2; size: NA; D: NA; DNA: TGTGCCAGCAGTGAACCGGGGTCCCAGCATTTT; CDR3: CASSEPGSQHF
J: TRBJ1-3; V: TRBV7-9; size: NA; D: TRBD1; DNA: TGTGCCAGCAGCCCGCTCCGACAGGGATCCTCTGGAAACACCATATATTTT; CDR3: CASSPLRQGSSGNTIYF
J: TRBJ2-2; V: TRBV10-3; size: NA; D: TRBD1; DNA: TGTGCCCCACTCGCGGACAGGCGTACCGGGGAGCTGTTTTTT; CDR3: CAPLADRRTGELFF
J: TRBJ1-4; V: TRBV6-1; size: NA; D: NA; DNA: TGTGCCAGCAGTGACGGAGGGGCGGGTAATGAAAAACTGTTTTTT; CDR3: CASSDGGAGNEKLFF
J: TRBJ1-1; V: TRBV7-3; size: NA; D: TRBD1; DNA: TGTGCCAGCAGCACCCGTCAGGGGGAGTCCGGCACTGAAGCTTTCTTT; CDR3: CASSTRQGESGTEAFF
J: TRBJ2-1; V: TRBV7-3; size: NA; D: TRBD2; DNA: TGTGCCAGCAGCCCTAGCGGTCACTCCGGCGGTGAGCAGTTCTTC; CDR3: CASSPSGHSGGEQFF
J: TRBJ1-1; V: TRBV5-4; size: NA; D: TRBD1; DNA: TGTGCCAGCAGCTTGGAGGGACAGGGCATGAACACTGAAGCTTTCTTT; CDR3: CASSLEGQGMNTEAFF
J: TRBJ1-4; V: TRBV15; size: few; D: NA; DNA: TGTGCCACCAGCAGAGAGCGCAGGGATCGATCTAATGAAAAACTGTTTTTT; CDR3: CATSRERRDRSNEKLFF
J: TRBJ2-6; V: TRBV7-2; size: NA; D: NA; DNA: TGTGCCAGCAGCTTAAGGTGGGGGGGCGCTGGGGCCAACGTCCTGACTTTC; CDR3: CASSLRWGGAGANVLTF
J: TRBJ1-1; V: TRBV12-3/TRBV12-4; size: few; D: NA; DNA: TGTGCCAGCAGCCCCGGGGGAACTGAAGCTTTCTTT; CDR3: CASSPGGTEAFF
J: TRBJ2-2; V: TRBV4-1; size: NA; D: NA; DNA: TGCGCCAGCAGCTTCCCCCCCGGGGGTAGGAGCGGGGAGCTGTTTTTT; CDR3: CASSFPPGGRSGELFF
J: TRBJ1-2; V: TRBV5-1; size: NA; D: NA; DNA: TGCGCCAGCAGCTCAGGTCAGGGTGCCTATGGCTACACCTTC; CDR3: CASSSGQGAYGYTF
J: TRBJ1-6; V: TRBV7-2; size: NA; D: NA; DNA: TGTGCCAGCAACGGACAGAAGAATTCACCCCTCCACTTT; CDR3: CASNGQKNSPLHF
J: TRBJ1-1; V: TRBV6-5; size: NA; D: NA; DNA: TGTGCCAGCAGTTACTCGAGGGCTCACACTGAAGCTTTCTTT; CDR3: CASSYSRAHTEAFF
J: TRBJ1-2; V: TRBV5-6; size: NA; D: NA; DNA: TGTGCCAGCACCCGGGCAGGGGCTAACTATGGCTACACCTTC; CDR3: CASTRAGANYGYTF
J: TRBJ2-7; V: TRBV19; size: NA; D: TRBD1; DNA: TGTGCCAGTAGTACGCCCGGGACAGGGGAGAGGGAGCAGTACTTC; CDR3: CASSTPGTGEREQYF
J: TRBJ2-3; V: TRBV15; size: NA; D: NA; DNA: TGTGCCACCAGCAGAGATGGACAGTATACGCAGTATTTT; CDR3: CATSRDGQYTQYF
J: TRBJ2-5; V: TRBV4-2; size: NA; D: NA; DNA: TGTGCCAGCAGCCAAGCATGGGACAACCAAGAGACCCAGTACTTC; CDR3: CASSQAWDNQETQYF
J: TRBJ1-1; V: TRBV29-1; size: NA; D: NA; DNA: TGCAGCGGGGGTTGGAGGGACACTGAAGCTTTCTTT; CDR3: CSGGWRDTEAFF
J: TRBJ1-2; V: TRBV7-2; size: NA; D: NA; DNA: TGTGCCAGCAGCTTAGCTAATACAGGGCTTAATGGCTACACCTTC; CDR3: CASSLANTGLNGYTF
J: TRBJ2-2; V: TRBV5-6; size: NA; D: TRBD1; DNA: TGTGCCAGCAGCCCTGAGACAGGGCTCGCGAACACCGGGGAGCTGTTTTTT; CDR3: CASSPETGLANTGELFF
J: TRBJ1-2; V: TRBV19; size: NA; D: TRBD1; DNA: TGTGCCAGTAGTATAGCTCCAGGGGGCTTCGGCTACACCTTC; CDR3: CASSIAPGGFGYTF
J: TRBJ1-2; V: TRBV5-4; size: NA; D: NA; DNA: TGTGCCAGCAGCACAGATACATCACCGGGAAAAGGCGGCTACACCTTC; CDR3: CASSTDTSPGKGGYTF
J: TRBJ2-1; V: TRBV14; size: NA; D: NA; DNA: TGTGCCAGCAGCCAAGATCGAGTTGGTGAGCAGTTCTTC; CDR3: CASSQDRVGEQFF
J: TRBJ2-1; V: TRBV18; size: NA; D: NA; DNA: TGTGCCAGCTCACCAATCTCGGCGGGGGCCCTGGGGAATGAGCAGTTCTTC; CDR3: CASSPISAGALGNEQFF
J: TRBJ2-7; V: TRBV5-1; size: NA; D: TRBD1; DNA: TGCGCCAGCAGCTTACCAGGACAGGGTGTTTCCTACGAGCAGTACTTC; CDR3: CASSLPGQGVSYEQYF
J: TRBJ1-3; V: TRBV15; size: NA; D: TRBD1; DNA: TGTGCCACCAGCAGAGACCCGACAGGGGCGAACACCATATATTTT; CDR3: CATSRDPTGANTIYF
J: TRBJ1-3; V: TRBV7-2; size: NA; D: NA; DNA: TGTGCCAGCAGCTTAGTAGAGGGAAGCTCTGGAAACACCATATATTTT; CDR3: CASSLVEGSSGNTIYF
J: TRBJ2-3; V: TRBV12-5; size: NA; D: NA; DNA: TGTGCTAGTGGTTTGGTTAAGGGGCCTAGCACAGATACGCAGTATTTT; CDR3: CASGLVKGPSTDTQYF
J: TRBJ2-1; V: TRBV27; size: NA; D: NA; DNA: TGTGCCAGCAGTCGACTAGGAAGTGATGAGCAGTTCTTC; CDR3: CASSRLGSDEQFF
J: TRBJ2-3; V: TRBV19; size: NA; D: NA; DNA: TGTGCCAGTTCGGGGTTTCTCACAGATACGCAGTATTTT; CDR3: CASSGFLTDTQYF
J: TRBJ1-1; V: TRBV25-1; size: NA; D: NA; DNA: TGTGCCAGCAGTCCGGGGTCGAACACTGAAGCTTTCTTT; CDR3: CASSPGSNTEAFF
J: TRBJ1-5; V: TRBV7-9; size: NA; D: NA; DNA: TGTGCCAGCAGCTTCCAGGGCCAAGGGCCCCAGCATTTT; CDR3: CASSFQGQGPQHF